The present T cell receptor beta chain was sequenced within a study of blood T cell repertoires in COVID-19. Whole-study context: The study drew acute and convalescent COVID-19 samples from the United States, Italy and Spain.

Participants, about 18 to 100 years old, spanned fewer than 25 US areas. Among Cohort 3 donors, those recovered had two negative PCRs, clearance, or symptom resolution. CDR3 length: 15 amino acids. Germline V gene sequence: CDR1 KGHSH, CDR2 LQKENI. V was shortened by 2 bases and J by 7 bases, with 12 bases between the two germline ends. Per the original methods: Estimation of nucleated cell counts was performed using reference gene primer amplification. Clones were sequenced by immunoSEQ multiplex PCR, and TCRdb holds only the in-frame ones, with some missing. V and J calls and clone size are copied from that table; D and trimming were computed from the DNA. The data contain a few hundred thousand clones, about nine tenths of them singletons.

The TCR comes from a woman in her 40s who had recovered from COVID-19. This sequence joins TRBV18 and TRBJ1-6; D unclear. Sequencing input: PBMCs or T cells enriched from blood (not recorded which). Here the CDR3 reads CASSPIESQNSPLHF. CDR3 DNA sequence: TGTGCCAGCTCACCAATTGAATCACAGAATTCACCCCTCCACTTT.